The table lists the clone carrying this T cell receptor beta chain with a few counts. The target antigen is unknown. Germline V gene data show CDR1 as SGHNT and CDR2 as YENEEA. This CDR3 has 16 amino acids. V lost 5 bases to trimming and J lost 7 bases; unmatched junction nucleotides: 12. The method was immunoSEQ multiplex PCR; TCRdb's version includes in-frame clones alone and lacks a portion of them. The sample contains some 5,600 clones, less than 70% of which appear only once. The record originates from a study of CD8 T cell repertoires and HIV-1 epitope variants. The sample comprised cultured CD8+ T cells derived from PBMCs. This rearrangement joins TRBV11-3 to TRBJ2-2; TRBD1 matches at 8 bases. This sequence originates from a male donor with HIV. CDR3 DNA sequence: TGTGCCAGCAGCCTAAGGGCAGGGGGCAGCGGCGGGGAGCTGTTTTTT. This sequence encodes CASSLRAGGSGGELFF.